This passage covers 21 T cell receptor beta chains from one sample sequenced in a study of OX40 agonist ivuxolimab in advanced cancers. Profiling relied on immunoSEQ multiplex PCR, and the TCRdb table lists in-frame clones only, not all of them. The table records 30,000 to 45,000 clones, roughly 80% of them present only once. The specimen comprised CD4+ or CD8+ T cells sorted from blood, sampled in a trial of the OX40 agonist ivuxolimab. All receptors come from an adult with an advanced solid tumor such as melanoma, head and neck, liver or kidney cancer.

This clone has only one observation. The chain has TRBV6-1 and TRBJ1-2; the D is unclear. Germline V CDR1 and CDR2: MNHNS, SASEGT. V dropped 5 bases and J dropped 8 bases, with 21 bases sitting between them. The CDR3 loop spans 15 amino acids. This CDR3 is CASSFSLEGRGGYTF. CDR3 DNA: TGTGCCAGCAGTTTTAGTCTCGAGGGCCGCGGAGGCTACACCTTC.

This clone was observed once. The gene calls are TRBV28 and TRBJ2-6; D possibly matches TRBD1 or TRBD2 (5 bases each). Between the trimmed V and J ends, which lost 6 bases and 0 bases, there was a span of 6 bases. Germline V lookup: CDR1 MDHEN, CDR2 SYDVKM. CDR3 length: 14 amino acids. For the CDR3, the DNA is TGTGCCAGCAGGGGGACCTCTGGGGCCAACGTCCTGACTTTC. Amino acid sequence: CASRGTSGANVLTF.

The chain couples TRBV7-9 to TRBJ1-1; TRBD1 might be the D (5 bases). The germline V gene has CDR1 SEHNR and CDR2 FQNEAQ (reference sequence). V was clipped by 1 base and J by 6 bases, with 15 bases between them. This CDR3 is 15 amino acids long. The CDR3 loop is CASSLVGRESPEAFF. CDR3 nucleotides: TGTGCCAGCAGCTTAGTAGGCAGGGAATCCCCTGAAGCTTTCTTT.

V gene TRBV9 combines with J gene TRBJ2-2, with TRBD1 as a possible D gene (6 bases). CDR1 SGDLS and CDR2 YYNGEE come from the germline V gene. Deletions cut 7 bases from V and 1 base from J, with 20 bases between. The CDR3 extends over 17 amino acids. The CDR3 nucleotides read TGTGCCAGCGGTGTATCATGGGGGCAGGGGAACACCGGGGAGCTGTTTTTT. This sequence encodes CASGVSWGQGNTGELFF.

V is TRBV21-1 and J is TRBJ2-2; TRBD1, as called in the table, went unchecked against the DNA. TRBV21-1 is reported as a pseudogene. The CDR3 spans 16 residues. CDR3 loop: CASSKVRTGDTGELFF. DNA of the CDR3: TGTGCCAGCAGCAAAGTAAGGACAGGGGACACCGGGGAGCTGTTTTTT.

The chain uses TRBV19 and TRBJ2-1, with a tentative D call TRBD2 (6 bases). Germline CDR1 is LNHDA and CDR2 is SQIVND (reference sequence). This CDR3 contains 14 residues. With 2 bases removed from V and 9 bases from J, the gap between germline ends came to 14 bases. The DNA for the CDR3 is TGTGCCAGTAGTATAACGGGGGTCCGGTCTGAGCAGTTCTTC. Encoded protein: CASSITGVRSEQFF.

V is TRBV5-1 and J is TRBJ2-2; the D gene is possibly TRBD1 (6 bases). This CDR3 comprises 13 residues. Germline V gene data show CDR1 as SGHRS and CDR2 as YFSETQ. The V end lost 4 bases, the J end lost 4 bases, and 8 bases lay between the germline ends. Written as DNA, the CDR3 is TGCGCCAGCAGCGCAGGGGTCACCGGGGAGCTGTTTTTT. Its protein product is CASSAGVTGELFF.

V is TRBV6-5 and J is TRBJ2-7; D call uncertain. This CDR3 spans 14 amino acids. V was trimmed by 7 bases and J by 0 bases, leaving 13 bases between them. Germline lookup yields CDR1 MNHEY and CDR2 SVGAGI. The CDR3 region is CASKPGPRSYEQYF. The CDR3 DNA reads as TGTGCCAGCAAACCGGGCCCCCGCTCCTACGAGCAGTACTTC.

The J gene is TRBJ2-5, the V gene TRBV9; D gene uncertain. CDR1 SGDLS and CDR2 YYNGEE come from the germline V gene. With 3 bases removed from V and 5 bases from J, the gap between germline ends came to 14 bases. This CDR3 is built from 14 residues. CDR3: CASSADLLGETQYF. For the CDR3, the DNA is TGTGCCAGCAGCGCCGACCTTCTGGGGGAGACCCAGTACTTC.

The DNA for the CDR3 is TGTGCCAGCAGTTACGGACAGGGTATGGTAGATACGCAGTATTTT. This codes for CASSYGQGMVDTQYF. This chain joins TRBV6-6 and TRBJ2-3; 8 bases fit TRBD1. Germline assignment: CDR1 MNHNY and CDR2 SVGAGI (reference sequence). This CDR3 is 15 amino acids long. The junction had 6 bases not matched to a gene; V was cut back by 2 bases and J by 5 bases.

The chain employs TRBV10-3 and TRBJ1-1; D perhaps matches TRBD1 (5 bases). Per the germline V gene, CDR1 is ENHRY and CDR2 is SYGVKD. V was trimmed by 3 bases and J by 2 bases, leaving 19 bases between them. The CDR3 covers 17 residues. The CDR3 region is CAISDPPGGVGNTEAFF. The CDR3 region has the DNA TGTGCCATCAGTGACCCCCCCGGGGGAGTGGGAAACACTGAAGCTTTCTTT.

This clone is a singleton in its sample. The chain is built from TRBV18 and TRBJ1-5; 11 nucleotides align to TRBD1. With 3 bases clipped from V and 6 bases from J, the junction kept 4 bases outside the gene matches. The CDR3 length is 15 residues. Germline V gives CDR1 KGHSH, CDR2 LQKENI. CDR3 nucleotide sequence: TGTGCCAGCTCACCCACGGGACAGGGGGGTCAGCCCCAGCATTTT. It yields the protein CASSPTGQGGQPQHF.

This chain uses TRBV9 with TRBJ2-1; no reliable D call. Trimming took 0 bases from V and 7 from J, leaving 11 bases between them. The CDR3 contains 14 residues. Germline CDR1 reads SGDLS; CDR2 reads YYNGEE. The CDR3 loop reads CASSVAGFSNEQFF. The CDR3 region has the DNA TGTGCCAGCAGCGTAGCTGGGTTTTCGAATGAGCAGTTCTTC.

This chain links TRBV23-1 with TRBJ1-1, with unresolved D. TRBV23-1 is given ORF status, its function remaining uncertain. V lost 7 bases and J 4 bases, leaving 13 bases between the germline ends. This CDR3 region has 13 residues. The CDR3 nucleotides are TGCGCCAGCAACTTACCTATGGGCACTGAAGCTTTCTTT. Its protein is CASNLPMGTEAFF.

CDR3 in amino acids: CASSSACSSYNEQFF. The DNA of the CDR3 is TGTGCCAGCAGCAGCGCCTGCAGCTCCTACAATGAGCAGTTCTTC. This chain links TRBV21-1 with TRBJ2-1. TRBV21-1 is given as a pseudogene. This CDR3 is built from 15 residues.

The rearrangement uses TRBV5-1 and TRBJ1-1, with TRBD1 matching over 7 bases. CDR1 is SGHRS, CDR2 YFSETQ, per germline. This CDR3 has 15 amino acids. V lost 0 bases and J lost 4; bases outside the gene matches: 6. The CDR3 sequence is CASSLDWGQSTEAFF. The CDR3 DNA sequence: TGCGCCAGCAGCTTGGACTGGGGACAGAGCACTGAAGCTTTCTTT.

The rearrangement uses TRBV2 and TRBJ2-3; no reliable D call. The CDR3 loop spans 15 amino acids. Germline CDR1 reads SNHLY; CDR2 reads FYNNEI. Trimming cost V 1 base and J 2 bases, with 10 bases left between them. CDR3 sequence: CASSEVRQSTDTQYF. The CDR3, as DNA: TGTGCCAGCAGTGAAGTAAGGCAGTCCACAGATACGCAGTATTTT.

The chain combines TRBV10-2 with TRBJ1-1; D might be TRBD1 (5 bases). CDR1 is WSHSY, CDR2 SAAADI, per germline. There are 15 residues in the CDR3. V lost 4 bases, J lost 4 bases, and 16 bases lay in between. CDR3 sequence: CASSVKRFGGTEAFF. For the CDR3, the DNA is TGCGCCAGCAGTGTTAAAAGGTTCGGGGGCACTGAAGCTTTCTTT.

The rearrangement uses TRBV4-1 and TRBJ2-1, with TRBD1 as a possible D gene (6 bases). Germline CDR1 reads MGHRA; CDR2 reads YSYEKL. The CDR3 totals 19 residues. Trimming stripped 1 base from V and 3 bases from J, with 22 bases between. CDR3 protein: CASSQGLFSLNRDYNEQFF. DNA for the CDR3: TGCGCCAGCAGCCAAGGGTTATTTTCCCTTAACAGGGACTACAATGAGCAGTTCTTC.

This chain uses TRBV5-4 with TRBJ2-3, with D unclear. Between the trimmed V and J ends, which lost 4 bases and 0 bases, there was a span of 15 bases. Looked up from germline, CDR1 is SGHNT and CDR2 is YYREEE (reference sequence). This CDR3 is 16 amino acids long. The CDR3 nucleotides read TGTGCCAGCAGCCCCTTAAGGAGTTTTAGCACAGATACGCAGTATTTT. The encoded protein is CASSPLRSFSTDTQYF.

This clone was detected only once. V usage is TRBV4-1 and J usage is TRBJ2-4, with a tentative D call TRBD2 (5 bases). Germline V gives CDR1 MGHRA, CDR2 YSYEKL. Trimming removed 0 bases at V and 0 bases at J, with 12 bases between. The CDR3 runs to 17 residues. This CDR3 is CASSQERAGVAKNIQYF. CDR3 nucleotides: TGCGCCAGCAGCCAAGAGAGGGCCGGGGTAGCCAAAAACATTCAGTACTTC.